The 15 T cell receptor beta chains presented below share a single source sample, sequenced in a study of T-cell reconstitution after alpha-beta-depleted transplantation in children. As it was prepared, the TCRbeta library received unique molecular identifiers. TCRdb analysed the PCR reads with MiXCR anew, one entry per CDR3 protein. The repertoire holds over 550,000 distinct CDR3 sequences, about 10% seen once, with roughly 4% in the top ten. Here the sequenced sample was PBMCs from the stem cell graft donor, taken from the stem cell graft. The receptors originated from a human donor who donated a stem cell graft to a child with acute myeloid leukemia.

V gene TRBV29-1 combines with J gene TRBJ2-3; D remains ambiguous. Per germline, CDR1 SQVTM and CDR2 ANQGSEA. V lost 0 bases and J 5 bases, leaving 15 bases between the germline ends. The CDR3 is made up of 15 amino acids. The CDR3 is CSVEDRVGLRDTQYF. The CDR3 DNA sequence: TGCAGCGTTGAAGATCGGGTCGGATTGAGAGATACGCAGTATTTT.

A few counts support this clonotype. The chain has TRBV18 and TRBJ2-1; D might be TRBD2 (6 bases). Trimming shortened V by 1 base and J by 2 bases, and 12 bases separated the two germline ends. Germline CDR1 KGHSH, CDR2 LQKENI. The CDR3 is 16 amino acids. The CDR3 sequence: CASSPRETRAYNEQFF. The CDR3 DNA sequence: TGTGCCAGCTCACCACGGGAGACTAGAGCCTACAATGAGCAGTTCTTC.

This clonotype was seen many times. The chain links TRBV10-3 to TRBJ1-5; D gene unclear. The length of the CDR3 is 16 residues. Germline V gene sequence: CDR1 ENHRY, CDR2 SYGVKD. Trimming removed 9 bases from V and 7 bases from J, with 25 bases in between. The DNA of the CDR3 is TGTGCCATGATCTCACCCCGCTCAGGTTTTGCGCAGCCCCAGCATTTT. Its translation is CAMISPRSGFAQPQHF.

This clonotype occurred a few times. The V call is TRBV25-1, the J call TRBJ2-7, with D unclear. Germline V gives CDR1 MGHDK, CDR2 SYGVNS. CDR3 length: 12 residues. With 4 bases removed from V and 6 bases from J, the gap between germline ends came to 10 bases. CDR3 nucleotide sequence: TGTGCCAGCAGTGTTCCCCTGGGCGAGCAGTACTTC. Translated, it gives CASSVPLGEQYF.

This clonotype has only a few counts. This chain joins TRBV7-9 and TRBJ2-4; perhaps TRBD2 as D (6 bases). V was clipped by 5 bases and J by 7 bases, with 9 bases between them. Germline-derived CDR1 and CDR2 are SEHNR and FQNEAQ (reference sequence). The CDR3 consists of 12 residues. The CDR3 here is CASSVGGNIQYF. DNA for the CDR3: TGTGCCAGCAGCGTTGGGGGGAACATTCAGTACTTC. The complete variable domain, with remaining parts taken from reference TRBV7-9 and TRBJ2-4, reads DTGVSQNPRHKITKRGQNVTFRCDPISEHNRLYWYRQTLGQGPEFLTYFQNEAQLEKSRLLSDRFSAERPKGSFSTLEIQRTEQGDSAMYLCASSVGGNIQYFGAGTRLSVL.

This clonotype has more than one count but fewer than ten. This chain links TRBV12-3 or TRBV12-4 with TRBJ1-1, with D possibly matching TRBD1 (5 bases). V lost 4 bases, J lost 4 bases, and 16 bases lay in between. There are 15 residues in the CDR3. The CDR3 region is CASSSAPGGVTEAFF. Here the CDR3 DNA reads TGTGCCAGCAGTTCCGCTCCCGGGGGGGTCACTGAAGCTTTCTTT.

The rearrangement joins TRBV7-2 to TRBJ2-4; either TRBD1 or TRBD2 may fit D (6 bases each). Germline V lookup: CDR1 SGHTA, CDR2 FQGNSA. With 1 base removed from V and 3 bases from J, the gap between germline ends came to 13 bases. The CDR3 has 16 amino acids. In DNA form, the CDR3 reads TGTGCCAGCAGCTTAGTGGCAGGGGAGGACAAAAACATTCAGTACTTC. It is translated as CASSLVAGEDKNIQYF.

The CDR3 here is CASSLMTSGNLEQFF. The CDR3 DNA reads as TGCGCCAGCAGCTTGATGACTAGCGGTAATCTTGAGCAGTTCTTC. J is TRBJ2-1 and V is TRBV5-1, with 9 bases aligning to TRBD2. V shed 1 base and J 9 bases; nucleotides not matched to a gene: 8. The CDR3 contains 15 residues. Germline V gene data show CDR1 as SGHRS and CDR2 as YFSETQ.

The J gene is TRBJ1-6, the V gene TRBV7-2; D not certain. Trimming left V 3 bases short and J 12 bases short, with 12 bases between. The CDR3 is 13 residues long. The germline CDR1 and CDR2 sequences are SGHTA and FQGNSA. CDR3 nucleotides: TGTGCCAGCAGCTTCCAACAGCACCGACCCCTCCACTTT. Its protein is CASSFQQHRPLHF. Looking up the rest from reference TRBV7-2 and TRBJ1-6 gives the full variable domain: GAGVSQSPSNKVTEKGKDVELRCDPISGHTALYWYRQSLGQGLEFLIYFQGNSAPDKSGLPSDRFSAERTGGSVSTLTIQRTQQEDSAVYLCASSFQQHRPLHFGNGTRLTVT.

The DNA for the CDR3 is TGTGCCAGCTCACCCGACAGGAATAACAATGAGCAGTTCTTC. This encodes CASSPDRNNNEQFF. V and J are TRBV18 and TRBJ2-1; weak D call: TRBD1 (6 bases). The CDR3 sequence is 14 residues long. Trimming stripped 3 bases from V and 5 bases from J, with 11 bases between. Germline CDR1 and CDR2: KGHSH and LQKENI.

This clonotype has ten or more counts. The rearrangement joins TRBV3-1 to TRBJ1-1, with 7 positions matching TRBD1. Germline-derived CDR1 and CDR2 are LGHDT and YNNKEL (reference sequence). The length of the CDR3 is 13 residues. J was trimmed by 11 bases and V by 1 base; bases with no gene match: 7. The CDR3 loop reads CASSQVGGTDAFF. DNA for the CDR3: TGTGCCAGCAGCCAAGTAGGGGGCACCGACGCTTTCTTT.

The CDR3 coding sequence is TGCAGCGAACAACCGGAAGGGACAGCCCAAGAGACCCAGTACTTC. It is translated as CSEQPEGTAQETQYF. The V call is TRBV29-1, the J call TRBJ2-5; 7 positions agree with TRBD1. Germline CDR1 SQVTM, CDR2 ANQGSEA. V lost 7 bases and J lost 1; bases outside the gene matches: 12. This CDR3 spans 15 amino acids.

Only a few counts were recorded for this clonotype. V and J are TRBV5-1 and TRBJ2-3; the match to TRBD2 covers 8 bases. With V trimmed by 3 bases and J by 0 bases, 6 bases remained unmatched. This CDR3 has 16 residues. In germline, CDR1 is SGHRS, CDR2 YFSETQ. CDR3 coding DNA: TGCGCCAGCAGCTCCCGATCTAGCGGGAGCACAGATACGCAGTATTTT. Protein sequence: CASSSRSSGSTDTQYF.

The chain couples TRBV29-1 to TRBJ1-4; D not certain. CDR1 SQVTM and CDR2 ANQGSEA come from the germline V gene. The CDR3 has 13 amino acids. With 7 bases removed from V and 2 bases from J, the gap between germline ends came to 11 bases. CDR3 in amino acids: CSAGRNTNEKLFF. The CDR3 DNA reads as TGCAGCGCAGGAAGAAACACTAATGAAAAACTGTTTTTT. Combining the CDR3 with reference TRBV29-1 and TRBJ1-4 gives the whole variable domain SAVISQKPSRDICQRGTSLTIQCQVDSQVTMMFWYRQQPGQSLTLIATANQGSEATYESGFVIDKFPISRPNLTFSTLTVSNMSPEDSSIYLCSAGRNTNEKLFFGSGTQLSVL.

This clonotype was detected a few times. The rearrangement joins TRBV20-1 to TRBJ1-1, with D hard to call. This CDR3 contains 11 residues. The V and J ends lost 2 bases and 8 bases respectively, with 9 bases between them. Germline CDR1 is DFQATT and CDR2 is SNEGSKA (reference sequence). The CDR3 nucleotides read TGCAGTGCTAGACCCGGTAACGAAGCTTTCTTT. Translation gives CSARPGNEAFF.